This entry describes one T cell receptor beta chain. Its specificity is unknown. Library preparation (for TCRbeta) was performed with unique molecular identifiers. TCRdb reanalysed the PCR reads using MiXCR and keeps one entry per CDR3 protein. The data contain 330,000 or so distinct CDR3 sequences, 7.5% to 9% of them seen just once; the ten biggest clones take up about 9.1%. These data come from a study of T-cell reconstitution after alpha-beta-depleted transplantation in children. V gave up 0 bases and J gave up 4 bases, with 6 bases separating them. Germline CDR1 reads DFQATT; CDR2 reads SNEGSKA (reference sequence). This CDR3 spans 13 amino acids. Overall study findings and caveats: A year post-transplant, T-cell counts and diversity derived mostly from newly produced T cells. Recipient T cells and thymic progenitors that survived were the source of the high TCRbeta diversity seen at day 60 in some patients. Several hundred graft clones that had expanded were reportedly the source of alpha-beta T cells about two months after transplant.

The chain joins TRBV20-1 to TRBJ2-2; D is unresolved. This sample comprised peripheral blood, obtained 360 days after TCRalphabeta/CD19-depleted stem cell transplant. The clonotype originates from a female patient under 10 years old who had a stem cell transplant for Fanconi anemia, so the T cells may come from the graft donor. CDR3 sequence reads: CSARDSATGELFF. In nucleotides, the CDR3 is TGCAGTGCTAGAGACTCGGCCACCGGGGAGCTGTTTTTT.